This passage covers 6 T cell receptor beta chains from one sample sequenced in a study of cytomegalovirus exposure and HLA in healthy donors. It was with 60 Vbeta and 13 Jbeta primers that the PCR ran. Sequencing used immunoSEQ multiplex PCR; TCRdb keeps in-frame clones, though not all of them. There are just under 250,000 clones in the sample; roughly 82% occur only once, and 5% to 6% lies in the top ten. Sequenced sample: PBMCs. The receptors were sampled from a woman aged 40 to 50 in good health and CMV-seropositive.

The chain joins TRBV7-3 to TRBJ2-3; weak D call: TRBD2 (6 bases). Trimming took off 2 bases at V and 0 bases at J, with 15 bases between the two ends. CDR3 size: 17 residues. Germline loops: CDR1 SGHTA, CDR2 FQGTGA. This CDR3 reads CASSLSAGRPSTDTQYF. The CDR3 DNA sequence: TGTGCCAGCAGCTTATCAGCGGGCCGCCCTAGCACAGATACGCAGTATTTT.

The genes are TRBV4-1 and TRBJ1-1; 7 positions agree with TRBD1. The CDR3 is 14 residues long. J gave up 4 bases and V 2 bases, and 4 bases lay outside the gene matches. Germline V gene lookup returns CDR1 MGHRA and CDR2 YSYEKL. The CDR3 loop is CASSQLRTGTEAFF. CDR3 coding DNA: TGCGCCAGCAGCCAACTCCGGACAGGCACTGAAGCTTTCTTT.

The rearrangement links TRBV7-9 to TRBJ1-4, with D tentatively TRBD1 (5 bases). Germline CDR1 SEHNR, CDR2 FQNEAQ (reference sequence). CDR3 length equals 16 residues. The V end was cut by 5 bases, the J end by 0 bases, with 13 bases between. The CDR3 region is CASSLWTQATNEKLFF. Here the CDR3 DNA reads TGTGCCAGCAGCCTATGGACACAAGCAACTAATGAAAAACTGTTTTTT.

This clone is a singleton in its sample. The chain carries TRBV9 and TRBJ2-3, with 7 bases fitting TRBD1. Trimming at V came to 0 bases and at J to 0 bases, leaving 4 bases not matched to a gene. This CDR3 spans 16 amino acids. Germline lookup yields CDR1 SGDLS and CDR2 YYNGEE. The CDR3 DNA reads as TGTGCCAGCAGCGTAGCTGGGGGACAGAGCACAGATACGCAGTATTTT. Translating gives CASSVAGGQSTDTQYF.

The chain has TRBV7-2 and TRBJ1-4; 7 nucleotides agree with TRBD1. The CDR3 is 14 amino acids. Per germline, CDR1 SGHTA and CDR2 FQGNSA. The junction had 4 bases not matched to a gene; V was cut back by 5 bases and J by 4 bases. CDR3 loop: CASSPTGINEKLFF. The CDR3, as DNA: TGTGCCAGCAGCCCGACAGGGATTAATGAAAAACTGTTTTTT.

The chain links TRBV9 to TRBJ1-1; 7 positions agree with TRBD1. This CDR3 contains 14 residues. Germline lookup yields CDR1 SGDLS and CDR2 YYNGEE. V dropped 0 bases and J dropped 7; count of bases not matched to a gene: 6. CDR3 nucleotide sequence: TGTGCCAGCAGCGTAGTAGGGGGCGCGGATGAAGCTTTCTTT. The encoded protein is CASSVVGGADEAFF.